The rows below give T cell receptor beta chains drawn from one sample of a study of blood T cell repertoires in COVID-19. Clones were sequenced by immunoSEQ multiplex PCR, and TCRdb holds only the in-frame ones, with some missing. This sample yields about 73,000 clones, of which roughly 84% are seen a single time; approximately 2.5% belongs to the top ten. The sequenced sample was peripheral blood. The receptors derive from an elderly man with active or convalescent COVID-19. Each CDR3 is given with its conserved first and last residue. D genes are given only for firm matches. Part of the rows lack a size; the others show once, few, many or a class for expanded clones.

j_call: TRBJ1-2
v_call: TRBV27
d_call: -
clone_size: -
cdr3_aa: CASSPGEDYGYTF
cdr3_nt: TGTGCCAGCAGTCCCGGGGAAGACTATGGCTACACCTTC

j_call: TRBJ2-3
v_call: TRBV7-2
d_call: -
clone_size: -
cdr3_aa: CASSRVSYTQYF
cdr3_nt: TGTGCCAGCAGCCGAGTTAGTTATACGCAGTATTTT

j_call: TRBJ2-4
v_call: TRBV6-1
d_call: TRBD1
clone_size: -
cdr3_aa: CASSEHRDRAIQYF
cdr3_nt: TGTGCCAGCAGTGAACACAGGGACAGGGCAATTCAGTACTTC

j_call: TRBJ1-6
v_call: TRBV6-2/TRBV6-3
d_call: -
clone_size: -
cdr3_aa: CASSPTGLLVTPLHF
cdr3_nt: TGTGCCAGCAGCCCTACGGGACTCCTAGTGACACCCCTCCACTTT

j_call: TRBJ2-1
v_call: TRBV7-2
d_call: TRBD2
clone_size: -
cdr3_aa: CASSAPRGGHNEQFF
cdr3_nt: TGTGCCAGCAGCGCTCCACGGGGGGGGCACAATGAGCAGTTCTTC

j_call: TRBJ2-7
v_call: TRBV4-2
d_call: TRBD2
clone_size: -
cdr3_aa: CASSQLREGPYEQYF
cdr3_nt: TGTGCCAGCAGCCAACTGAGGGAGGGCCCCTACGAGCAGTACTTC

j_call: TRBJ2-1
v_call: TRBV5-1
d_call: TRBD2
clone_size: -
cdr3_aa: CASSLGASGAHNEQFF
cdr3_nt: TGCGCCAGCAGCTTGGGTGCTAGCGGGGCCCACAATGAGCAGTTCTTC

j_call: TRBJ1-6
v_call: TRBV4-3
d_call: TRBD1
clone_size: -
cdr3_aa: CASSQGGQQNSPLHF
cdr3_nt: TGCGCCAGCAGCCAAGGGGGACAGCAGAATTCACCCCTCCACTTT

j_call: TRBJ2-7
v_call: TRBV30
d_call: -
clone_size: -
cdr3_aa: CAWTKQAYEQYF
cdr3_nt: TGTGCCTGGACAAAACAGGCCTACGAGCAGTACTTC

j_call: TRBJ2-3
v_call: TRBV20-1
d_call: -
clone_size: -
cdr3_aa: CSASESGTDTQYF
cdr3_nt: TGCAGTGCTAGTGAGTCGGGCACAGATACGCAGTATTTT

j_call: TRBJ2-2
v_call: TRBV9
d_call: -
clone_size: -
cdr3_aa: CASSVVQTGELFF
cdr3_nt: TGTGCCAGCAGCGTAGTACAAACCGGGGAGCTGTTTTTT

j_call: TRBJ2-1
v_call: TRBV7-2
d_call: TRBD2
clone_size: -
cdr3_aa: CASSLRSSGFWNEQFF
cdr3_nt: TGTGCCAGCAGCTTACGTTCTAGCGGGTTCTGGAATGAGCAGTTCTTC

j_call: TRBJ2-5
v_call: TRBV7-9
d_call: -
clone_size: -
cdr3_aa: CASSLGRGNLQETQYF
cdr3_nt: TGTGCCAGCAGCTTGGGAAGAGGGAACCTCCAAGAGACCCAGTACTTC

j_call: TRBJ1-2
v_call: TRBV4-3
d_call: -
clone_size: few
cdr3_aa: CASSTGYGYTF
cdr3_nt: TGCGCCAGCAGTACAGGGTATGGCTACACCTTC

j_call: TRBJ2-1
v_call: TRBV28
d_call: TRBD2
clone_size: -
cdr3_aa: CATRGGPEQFF
cdr3_nt: TGTGCCACCCGGGGGGGGCCTGAGCAGTTCTTC

j_call: TRBJ2-1
v_call: TRBV9
d_call: TRBD2
clone_size: -
cdr3_aa: CASSVWTSGNEQFF
cdr3_nt: TGTGCCAGCAGCGTATGGACTAGCGGAAATGAGCAGTTCTTC

j_call: TRBJ2-7
v_call: TRBV14
d_call: TRBD1
clone_size: once
cdr3_aa: CASSQGQGYEQYF
cdr3_nt: TGTGCCAGCAGCCAGGGACAGGGCTACGAGCAGTACTTC

j_call: TRBJ2-7
v_call: TRBV6-2/TRBV6-3
d_call: TRBD1
clone_size: -
cdr3_aa: CASSYSRQGSDEQYF
cdr3_nt: TGTGCCAGCAGTTACTCGCGACAGGGTTCGGACGAGCAGTACTTC

j_call: TRBJ1-1
v_call: TRBV5-1
d_call: -
clone_size: -
cdr3_aa: CASSPGDGRTEAFF
cdr3_nt: TGCGCCAGCAGCCCGGGGGATGGTCGTACTGAAGCTTTCTTT

j_call: TRBJ2-3
v_call: TRBV5-6
d_call: -
clone_size: -
cdr3_aa: CASSLDFSTDTQYF
cdr3_nt: TGTGCCAGCAGCTTGGACTTTAGCACAGATACGCAGTATTTT

j_call: TRBJ1-3
v_call: TRBV7-2
d_call: -
clone_size: -
cdr3_aa: CASSLFGSSGNTIYF
cdr3_nt: TGTGCCAGCAGCTTATTTGGGAGCTCTGGAAACACCATATATTTT

j_call: TRBJ2-4
v_call: TRBV5-6
d_call: -
clone_size: -
cdr3_aa: CASSQDSLAKNIQYF
cdr3_nt: TGTGCCAGCAGCCAGGACAGCCTAGCCAAAAACATTCAGTACTTC

j_call: TRBJ2-1
v_call: TRBV5-1
d_call: TRBD2
clone_size: -
cdr3_aa: CASIPLAGVLNEQFF
cdr3_nt: TGCGCCAGCATCCCCTTAGCGGGAGTGCTCAATGAGCAGTTCTTC

j_call: TRBJ1-4
v_call: TRBV21-1
d_call: -
clone_size: -
cdr3_aa: CASWGDPEKLFF
cdr3_nt: TGTGCCAGCTGGGGGGACCCGGAAAAACTGTTTTTT

j_call: TRBJ2-1
v_call: TRBV3-1/TRBV3-2
d_call: -
clone_size: -
cdr3_aa: CASSQVAGADEQFF
cdr3_nt: TGTGCCAGCAGCCAAGTAGCAGGGGCTGATGAGCAGTTCTTC

j_call: TRBJ2-2
v_call: TRBV13
d_call: TRBD1
clone_size: -
cdr3_aa: CASSPDRVKTGELFF
cdr3_nt: TGTGCCAGCAGCCCTGACAGGGTAAAAACCGGGGAGCTGTTTTTT

j_call: TRBJ1-2
v_call: TRBV10-3
d_call: TRBD1
clone_size: -
cdr3_aa: CAISERQGANGYTF
cdr3_nt: TGTGCCATCAGTGAACGGCAGGGGGCGAATGGCTACACCTTC

j_call: TRBJ1-6
v_call: TRBV2
d_call: TRBD1
clone_size: -
cdr3_aa: CASKGTGQPNSPLHF
cdr3_nt: TGTGCCAGCAAGGGGACGGGACAGCCGAATTCACCCCTCCACTTT

j_call: TRBJ2-1
v_call: TRBV2
d_call: TRBD2
clone_size: -
cdr3_aa: CASSETASGAYNEQFF
cdr3_nt: TGTGCCAGCAGTGAAACGGCTAGCGGGGCCTACAATGAGCAGTTCTTC

j_call: TRBJ1-1
v_call: TRBV20-1
d_call: -
clone_size: -
cdr3_aa: CSASSSGQGKTEAFF
cdr3_nt: TGCAGTGCTAGTTCGTCGGGGCAGGGGAAAACTGAAGCTTTCTTT

j_call: TRBJ2-3
v_call: TRBV20-1
d_call: -
clone_size: -
cdr3_aa: CSAPRGDTQYF
cdr3_nt: TGCAGTGCTCCCAGGGGAGATACGCAGTATTTT

j_call: TRBJ2-1
v_call: TRBV5-1
d_call: -
clone_size: -
cdr3_aa: CASSLQLAARKNEQFF
cdr3_nt: TGCGCCAGCAGCTTACAACTAGCAGCAAGAAAAAATGAGCAGTTCTTC

j_call: TRBJ1-2
v_call: TRBV5-1
d_call: TRBD1
clone_size: -
cdr3_aa: CASSLGSGGLSYGYTF
cdr3_nt: TGCGCCAGCAGCTTGGGGTCAGGGGGCCTATCCTATGGCTACACCTTC

j_call: TRBJ1-6
v_call: TRBV7-9
d_call: -
clone_size: -
cdr3_aa: CASSLEGPNSPLHF
cdr3_nt: TGTGCCAGCAGCTTGGAGGGGCCAAATTCACCCCTCCACTTT

j_call: TRBJ2-7
v_call: TRBV5-8
d_call: TRBD1
clone_size: -
cdr3_aa: CASSGGTGAYEQYF
cdr3_nt: TGTGCCAGCAGCGGCGGGACAGGGGCCTACGAGCAGTACTTC

j_call: TRBJ1-6
v_call: TRBV5-1
d_call: TRBD1
clone_size: -
cdr3_aa: CASSLTSRDRGRDLNSPLHF
cdr3_nt: TGCGCCAGCAGCTTAACGTCCCGGGACAGGGGCCGGGACCTAAATTCACCCCTCCACTTT

j_call: TRBJ2-3
v_call: TRBV2
d_call: TRBD2
clone_size: few
cdr3_aa: CASLPGLGISTDTQYF
cdr3_nt: TGTGCCAGCCTCCCGGGACTAGGGATTAGCACAGATACGCAGTATTTT

j_call: TRBJ1-6
v_call: TRBV9
d_call: TRBD1
clone_size: -
cdr3_aa: CASSVAGGLSPLHF
cdr3_nt: TGTGCCAGCAGCGTAGCAGGGGGCCTCTCCCCCCTCCACTTT